This entry concerns a single T cell receptor beta chain. Its antigen is unknown. CDR1 SGHRS and CDR2 YFSETQ come from the germline V gene. The CDR3 extends over 15 amino acids. Trimming shortened V by 0 bases and J by 6 bases, and 12 bases separated the two germline ends. MiXCR was run by TCRdb on the reads, yielding one entry per CDR3 protein. In the table there are nearly 700,000 distinct CDR3 sequences, around 31% of which are singletons. The sample originates from a study of T cell repertoires in cytomegalovirus infection. Study overall: CMV epitopes used comprised recently identified HLA-C-restricted ones and well-studied HLA-B-restricted ones. Both CMV infection and a matching HLA type were indicated by public TCR beta signatures. Study results and caveats: HLA-C-restricted CMV-specific TCR beta clonotypes prevailed in the ex vivo response.

The sequence derives from a human donor in good health (CMV status not recorded). Some clones in this sample may be carry-over from other donors' samples. The material sequenced was cultured PBMCs, taken from culture after CMV antigen stimulation. The chain combines TRBV5-1 with TRBJ2-2, with D maybe TRBD1 (5 bases). CDR3 nucleotides: TGCGCCAGCAGCTTGGAGGGGCTCATATCCGGGGAGCTGTTTTTT. It encodes CASSLEGLISGELFF.